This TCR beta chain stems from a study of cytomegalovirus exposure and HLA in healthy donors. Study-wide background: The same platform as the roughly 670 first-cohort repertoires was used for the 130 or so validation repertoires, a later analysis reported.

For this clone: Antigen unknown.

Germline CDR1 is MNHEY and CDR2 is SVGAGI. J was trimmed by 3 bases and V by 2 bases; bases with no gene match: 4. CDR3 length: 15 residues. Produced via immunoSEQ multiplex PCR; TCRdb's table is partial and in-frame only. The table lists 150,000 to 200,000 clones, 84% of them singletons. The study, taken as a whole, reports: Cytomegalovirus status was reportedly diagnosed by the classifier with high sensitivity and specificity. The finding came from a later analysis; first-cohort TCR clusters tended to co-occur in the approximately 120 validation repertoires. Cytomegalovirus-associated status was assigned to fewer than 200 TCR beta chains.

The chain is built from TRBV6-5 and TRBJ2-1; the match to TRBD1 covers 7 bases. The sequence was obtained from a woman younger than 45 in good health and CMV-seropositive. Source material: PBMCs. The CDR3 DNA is TGTGCCAGCAGTTACGGACAGGAGCTCTACAATGAGCAGTTCTTC. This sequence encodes CASSYGQELYNEQFF.